This is a list of T cell receptor beta chains from one sample in a study of blood T cell repertoires in COVID-19. This table comes from immunoSEQ multiplex PCR, and its TCRdb copy is limited to in-frame clones, with some not included. The profile shows fewer than 350,000 clones, around 93% of them singletons. The sequenced sample was PBMCs or T cells enriched from blood (not recorded which). These receptor sequences come from a man in his forties who had been exposed to COVID-19. Each CDR3 is given with its conserved first and last residue. D genes are given only for firm matches. Only some rows state a clone size, as once, few, many or a class for expanded clones.

v_call	clone_size	j_call	d_call	cdr3_nt	cdr3_aa
TRBV14	.	TRBJ2-2	TRBD1	TGTGCCAGCAGCCAACCAGGGGGTTTCGGGGAGCTGTTTTTT	CASSQPGGFGELFF
TRBV18	.	TRBJ1-5	TRBD1	TGTGCCAGCTCAGAAGGGGGCCCTTATAGCAATCAGCCCCAGCATTTT	CASSEGGPYSNQPQHF
TRBV4-1	.	TRBJ2-3	TRBD2	TGCGCCAGCAGCCAAGGACTAGCGGAAAGCACAGATACGCAGTATTTT	CASSQGLAESTDTQYF
TRBV7-9	.	TRBJ1-1	.	TGTGCCAGCAGCTTCGGGGGGATTTGGTCCACTGAAGCTTTCTTT	CASSFGGIWSTEAFF
TRBV7-9	.	TRBJ2-7	TRBD2	TGTGCCAGCAGCAACCAAGCGGGAGGGCCCTTCGAGCAGTACTTC	CASSNQAGGPFEQYF
TRBV11-2	.	TRBJ2-7	.	TGTGCCAGCAGCTTAGGCCAGATTTCCTACGAGCAGTACTTC	CASSLGQISYEQYF
TRBV3-1/TRBV3-2	.	TRBJ2-3	.	TGTGCCAGCAGCCAAGGGCGACGGGGTCCAGGTACGCAGTATTTT	CASSQGRRGPGTQYF
TRBV5-1	once	TRBJ2-1	TRBD2	TGCGCCAGCAGCGAGTCAGCGGGAGCACTTCACAATGAGCAGTTCTTC	CASSESAGALHNEQFF
TRBV11-2	.	TRBJ1-2	.	TGTGCCAGCAGCTTAATGGCCCCGGAGAGCTACACCTTC	CASSLMAPESYTF
TRBV7-2	few	TRBJ2-3	.	TGTGCCAGCAGCTTCCGGGAGTATACGCAGTATTTT	CASSFREYTQYF
TRBV27	.	TRBJ1-1	.	TGTGCCAGCAGTACCTTGGGGGGGGGCACTGAAGCTTTCTTT	CASSTLGGGTEAFF
TRBV30	.	TRBJ1-4	TRBD1	TGTGCCTGGAAGGGTACCTTCCCGGGACAGGGTCGGCGTGAAAAACTGTTTTTT	CAWKGTFPGQGRREKLFF
TRBV4-1	.	TRBJ2-7	TRBD1	TGCGCCAGCAGCCCCGGAGCCGGGACAGACGCCTACGAGCAGTACTTC	CASSPGAGTDAYEQYF
TRBV7-3	.	TRBJ1-1	.	TGTGCCAGCAGCTTGGGCCGCAGTAACACTGAAGCTTTCTTT	CASSLGRSNTEAFF
TRBV10-3	.	TRBJ2-1	TRBD2	TGTGCCATCAGGGAGACTAGCGGTCCTAATGAGCAGTTCTTC	CAIRETSGPNEQFF
TRBV6-5	.	TRBJ2-3	.	TGTGCCAGCAAAATCCGGGAGATGGGGGCAGATACGCAGTATTTT	CASKIREMGADTQYF
TRBV6-5	.	TRBJ2-4	TRBD1	TGTGCCAGCGGACAGGGGACTCTTATTCAGTACTTC	CASGQGTLIQYF
TRBV19	.	TRBJ1-5	TRBD1	TGTGCCAGTATTGGCGGACAGGGTCGAGGCAAGACCAATCAGCCCCAGCATTTT	CASIGGQGRGKTNQPQHF
TRBV28	once	TRBJ1-5	TRBD1	TGTGCCAGCAGTTTAAGTGGACAGGGAGGTCAGCCCCAGCATTTT	CASSLSGQGGQPQHF
TRBV29-1	.	TRBJ2-4	.	TGCAGCGTTGTTCGGGAATCCAAAAACATTCAGTACTTC	CSVVRESKNIQYF
TRBV30	.	TRBJ1-3	TRBD1	TGTGCCTGGACCCGACAGGGGACCTCTGGAAACACCATATATTTT	CAWTRQGTSGNTIYF
TRBV28	.	TRBJ2-2	TRBD1	TGTGCTAGCAAATCTAGACAGGGGGCGGGCACCGGGGAGCTGTTTTTT	CASKSRQGAGTGELFF
TRBV4-1	.	TRBJ2-3	.	TGCGCCAGCAGCCAACCTGCTACTAGCAGAGATACGCAGTATTTT	CASSQPATSRDTQYF
TRBV24-1	.	TRBJ1-2	TRBD1	TGTGCCACCAGTGACACCCGGACAGGGCCAGCCTATGGCTACACCTTC	CATSDTRTGPAYGYTF
TRBV7-9	.	TRBJ2-7	TRBD2	TGTGCCAGCAGCCCATATGGGACTAGCGGGCCAAATCTCTACGAGCAGTACTTC	CASSPYGTSGPNLYEQYF
TRBV19	.	TRBJ1-1	.	TGTGCCAGCAGTATAATCGGGTTATTGGACACTGAAGCTTTCTTT	CASSIIGLLDTEAFF
TRBV12-3/TRBV12-4	.	TRBJ1-1	.	TGTGCCAGCAGTCAGGGTAAGAACACTGAAGCTTTCTTT	CASSQGKNTEAFF
TRBV10-3	.	TRBJ2-7	TRBD1	TGTGCCATCAGGATCCGGGACAGCGAAACCTACGAGCAGTACTTC	CAIRIRDSETYEQYF
TRBV28	.	TRBJ1-1	.	TGTGCCAGCAGTTTATACGGGGGGGGAAGCCTTGACTTT	CASSLYGGGSLDF
TRBV25-1	.	TRBJ2-7	.	TGTGCCAGCGGAACAGGTACCTCCTACGAGCAGTACTTC	CASGTGTSYEQYF